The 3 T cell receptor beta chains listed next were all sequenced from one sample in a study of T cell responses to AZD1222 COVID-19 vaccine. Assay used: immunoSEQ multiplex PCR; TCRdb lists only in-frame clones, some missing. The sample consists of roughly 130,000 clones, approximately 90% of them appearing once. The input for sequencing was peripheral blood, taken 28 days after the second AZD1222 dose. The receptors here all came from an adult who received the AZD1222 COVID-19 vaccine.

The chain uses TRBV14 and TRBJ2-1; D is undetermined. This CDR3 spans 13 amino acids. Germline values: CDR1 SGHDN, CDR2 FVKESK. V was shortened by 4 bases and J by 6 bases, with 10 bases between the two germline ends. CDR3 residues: CASSLLGFNEQFF. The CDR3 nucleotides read TGTGCCAGCAGCCTGCTCGGGTTCAATGAGCAGTTCTTC.

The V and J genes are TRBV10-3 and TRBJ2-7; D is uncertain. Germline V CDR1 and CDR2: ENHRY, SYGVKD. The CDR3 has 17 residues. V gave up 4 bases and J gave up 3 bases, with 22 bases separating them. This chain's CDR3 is CAISVRLIVTQFYEQYF. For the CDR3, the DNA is TGTGCCATCAGTGTACGTCTGATTGTCACACAATTCTACGAGCAGTACTTC.

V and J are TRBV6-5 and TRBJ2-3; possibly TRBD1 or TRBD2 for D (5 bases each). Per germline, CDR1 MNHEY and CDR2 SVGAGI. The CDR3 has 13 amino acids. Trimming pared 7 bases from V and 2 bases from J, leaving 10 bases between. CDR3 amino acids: CASTRGYTDTQYF. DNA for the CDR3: TGTGCCAGCACGAGGGGCTACACAGATACGCAGTATTTT.